A selection of T cell receptor beta chains follows, all from one sample in a study of early T cells in non-severe SARS-CoV-2 infection. One entry per CDR3 protein, called by TCRdb with MiXCR from the 5' RACE reads. This sample has some 30,000 distinct CDR3 sequences, with about 6.1% found just once. Source material: whole blood. The receptors stem from an adult who was a healthcare worker with PCR-confirmed SARS-CoV-2 infection or an uninfected control (not recorded which). CDR3s include the opening cysteine and the closing phenylalanine or tryptophan. A D gene is named only where the DNA matches it firmly. Only some rows state a clone size, as once, few, many or a class for expanded clones.

V: TRBV27; size: many; D: .; J: TRBJ1-5; CDR3: CASSLSVEGNQPQHF; DNA: TGTGCCAGCAGTTTATCCGTTGAAGGCAATCAGCCCCAGCATTTT
V: TRBV13; size: many; D: TRBD1; J: TRBJ2-3; CDR3: CASSLNRGTDTQYF; DNA: TGTGCCAGCAGCTTAAACAGGGGAACAGATACGCAGTATTTT
V: TRBV15; size: .; D: .; J: TRBJ2-2; CDR3: CATSRDLNRPPTLTGELFF; DNA: TGTGCCACCAGCAGAGATTTGAACAGACCCCCAACCCTCACCGGGGAGCTGTTTTTT
V: TRBV29-1; size: many; D: TRBD2; J: TRBJ2-2; CDR3: CSVGLAGNTGELFF; DNA: TGCAGCGTTGGACTAGCGGGAAACACCGGGGAGCTGTTTTTT
V: TRBV27; size: many; D: .; J: TRBJ2-3; CDR3: CASSYRTAPTDTQYF; DNA: TGTGCCAGCAGTTATCGTACAGCCCCCACAGATACGCAGTATTTT
V: TRBV2; size: many; D: TRBD1; J: TRBJ2-1; CDR3: CASSIDRAPYNEQFF; DNA: TGTGCCAGCAGTATCGACAGGGCCCCCTACAATGAGCAGTTCTTC
V: TRBV6-6; size: medium-sized; D: TRBD2; J: TRBJ2-1; CDR3: CASSRVLAGGVDEQFF; DNA: TGTGCCAGCAGTCGCGTGCTAGCGGGAGGGGTTGATGAGCAGTTCTTC
V: TRBV7-2; size: .; D: TRBD1; J: TRBJ1-4; CDR3: CASSPGQGNEKLFF; DNA: TGTGCCAGCAGCCCGGGACAGGGAAATGAAAAACTGTTTTTT
V: TRBV2; size: many; D: .; J: TRBJ1-1; CDR3: CASSEDEAFF; DNA: TGTGCCAGCAGTGAGGATGAAGCTTTCTTT
V: TRBV20-1; size: many; D: TRBD1; J: TRBJ2-2; CDR3: CSARDPGQGTGELFF; DNA: TGCAGTGCTAGAGACCCGGGACAGGGAACCGGGGAGCTGTTTTTT
V: TRBV7-3; size: .; D: .; J: TRBJ2-5; CDR3: CASSPRGRPEETQYF; DNA: TGTGCCAGCAGCCCCAGAGGTCGGCCGGAAGAGACCCAGTACTTC
V: TRBV5-8; size: many; D: TRBD2; J: TRBJ2-3; CDR3: CASSLLVTSDTDTQYF; DNA: TGTGCCAGCAGCTTGCTCGTGACTAGCGACACAGATACGCAGTATTTT
V: TRBV13; size: many; D: TRBD2; J: TRBJ2-7; CDR3: CASSSSWREYEQYF; DNA: TGTGCCAGCAGCTCCTCCTGGCGGGAGTACGAGCAGTACTTC
V: TRBV29-1; size: many; D: .; J: TRBJ2-3; CDR3: CSVAGWRQGKDTQYF; DNA: TGCAGCGTTGCCGGGTGGAGGCAGGGCAAAGATACGCAGTATTTT
V: TRBV11-2; size: many; D: .; J: TRBJ2-3; CDR3: CASSPQGAGNTDTQYF; DNA: TGTGCCAGCAGCCCCCAGGGAGCGGGCAACACAGATACGCAGTATTTT
V: TRBV28; size: many; D: .; J: TRBJ1-5; CDR3: CASMEPDQPQHF; DNA: TGTGCCAGCATGGAGCCCGATCAGCCCCAGCATTTT
V: TRBV12-3/TRBV12-4; size: many; D: .; J: TRBJ2-7; CDR3: CASSLVGTRNYEQYF; DNA: TGTGCCAGCAGTTTAGTAGGGACAAGGAACTACGAGCAGTACTTC
V: TRBV27; size: medium-sized; D: .; J: TRBJ2-4; CDR3: CASSPLTGTSLAKNIQYF; DNA: TGTGCCAGCAGCCCCCTAACCGGGACATCTTTAGCCAAAAACATTCAGTACTTC
V: TRBV6-5; size: .; D: TRBD1; J: TRBJ2-1; CDR3: CASSYDRAGADEQFF; DNA: TGTGCCAGCAGTTACGACAGGGCTGGGGCAGATGAGCAGTTCTTC
V: TRBV3-2; size: many; D: .; J: TRBJ2-3; CDR3: CASSRSGAGTDTQYF; DNA: TGTGCCAGCAGCCGCAGCGGGGCGGGCACAGATACGCAGTATTTT
V: TRBV13; size: many; D: .; J: TRBJ2-3; CDR3: CASSRGLDTQYF; DNA: TGTGCCAGCAGCCGGGGGCTAGATACGCAGTATTTT
V: TRBV3-1; size: .; D: TRBD2; J: TRBJ2-7; CDR3: CASSFSGAAHEQYF; DNA: TGTGCCAGCAGCTTTAGCGGGGCGGCCCACGAGCAGTACTTC
V: TRBV12-3/TRBV12-4; size: many; D: .; J: TRBJ2-4; CDR3: CASSYSGTPFRGKNIQYF; DNA: TGTGCCAGCAGTTATTCCGGGACTCCCTTCCGAGGCAAAAACATTCAGTACTTC
V: TRBV27; size: many; D: .; J: TRBJ1-6; CDR3: CARKPDYNSPLHF; DNA: TGTGCCCGAAAACCCGATTATAATTCACCCCTCCACTTT
V: TRBV5-1; size: many; D: .; J: TRBJ1-2; CDR3: CASSLDSHGYTF; DNA: TGCGCCAGCAGCTTGGACAGTCATGGCTACACCTTC
V: TRBV25-1; size: many; D: .; J: TRBJ1-1; CDR3: CASGGIRTEAFF; DNA: TGTGCCAGCGGCGGCATCAGGACTGAAGCTTTCTTT
V: TRBV7-2; size: many; D: .; J: TRBJ2-5; CDR3: CASSLGTGHETQYF; DNA: TGTGCCAGCAGCTTAGGGACTGGCCATGAGACCCAGTACTTC
V: TRBV5-1; size: many; D: TRBD2; J: TRBJ2-5; CDR3: CASSSLAGGETQYF; DNA: TGCGCCAGCAGCTCACTAGCGGGAGGGGAGACCCAGTACTTC
V: TRBV5-1; size: many; D: TRBD2; J: TRBJ2-7; CDR3: CASSLNTRHPAGTSGGPTYEQYF; DNA: TGCGCCAGCAGCTTGAATACTAGACATCCTGCTGGGACTAGCGGGGGCCCTACCTACGAGCAGTACTTC
V: TRBV6-6; size: once; D: .; J: TRBJ1-6; CDR3: CASSKDSNNSPLHF; DNA: TGTGCCAGCAGCAAGGACAGTAATAATTCACCCCTCCACTTT
V: TRBV29-1; size: many; D: .; J: TRBJ2-1; CDR3: CSVDGRGGLNEQFF; DNA: TGCAGCGTTGATGGGAGGGGGGGCCTCAATGAGCAGTTCTTC
V: TRBV20-1; size: many; D: .; J: TRBJ1-5; CDR3: CSAELDMGNQPQHF; DNA: TGCAGTGCTGAGCTGGATATGGGCAATCAGCCCCAGCATTTT
V: TRBV4-2; size: few; D: TRBD1; J: TRBJ1-1; CDR3: CASSPSPGTGYMNTEAFF; DNA: TGTGCCAGCAGCCCTTCCCCCGGGACAGGGTATATGAACACTGAAGCTTTCTTT
V: TRBV13; size: many; D: .; J: TRBJ1-1; CDR3: CASSTFLENTEAFF; DNA: TGTGCCAGCAGCACGTTTCTGGAGAACACTGAAGCTTTCTTT
V: TRBV9; size: .; D: TRBD1; J: TRBJ2-1; CDR3: CASRKGIGTGDSYNEQFF; DNA: TGTGCCAGCAGGAAGGGGATTGGGACAGGCGACTCCTACAATGAGCAGTTCTTC
V: TRBV12-3/TRBV12-4; size: few; D: TRBD1; J: TRBJ2-1; CDR3: CASSLAGGYNEQFF; DNA: TGTGCCAGCAGTTTGGCAGGGGGCTACAATGAGCAGTTCTTC
V: TRBV14; size: few; D: .; J: TRBJ1-1; CDR3: CASSPLLRLGNTEAFF; DNA: TGTGCCAGCAGCCCCCTTCTGCGTCTCGGGAACACTGAAGCTTTCTTT
V: TRBV7-9; size: many; D: TRBD1; J: TRBJ1-2; CDR3: CASSLPGQGRIDGYTF; DNA: TGTGCCAGCAGCTTACCAGGACAGGGCAGAATCGATGGCTACACCTTC
V: TRBV4-3; size: many; D: .; J: TRBJ2-1; CDR3: CASSQDLSLLYNEQFF; DNA: TGCGCCAGCAGCCAAGATCTGAGCCTATTATACAATGAGCAGTTCTTC
V: TRBV7-2; size: many; D: .; J: TRBJ2-3; CDR3: CASSFGASADTQYF; DNA: TGTGCCAGCAGCTTCGGGGCTAGCGCAGATACGCAGTATTTT
V: TRBV20-1; size: many; D: .; J: TRBJ2-3; CDR3: CSARRATIPPDTQYF; DNA: TGCAGTGCTAGACGAGCGACAATACCCCCAGATACGCAGTATTTT
V: TRBV7-8; size: many; D: .; J: TRBJ1-2; CDR3: CASSLRRANYGYTF; DNA: TGTGCCAGCAGCTTACGGAGGGCTAACTATGGCTACACCTTC
V: TRBV18; size: .; D: .; J: TRBJ2-7; CDR3: CASSPPGRQTHSYEQYF; DNA: TGTGCCAGCTCACCACCGGGAAGACAGACTCACAGCTACGAGCAGTACTTC
V: TRBV18; size: many; D: .; J: TRBJ2-1; CDR3: CASSLQEGSYNEQFF; DNA: TGTGCCAGCTCACTCCAGGAAGGATCCTACAATGAGCAGTTCTTC
V: TRBV30; size: many; D: .; J: TRBJ1-2; CDR3: CAWSVLGLGGYTF; DNA: TGTGCCTGGAGTGTTCTGGGACTTGGGGGCTACACCTTC
V: TRBV10-1; size: many; D: .; J: TRBJ2-5; CDR3: CASSEGSARETQYF; DNA: TGCGCCAGCAGTGAAGGGTCGGCCCGAGAGACCCAGTACTTC
V: TRBV6-2/TRBV6-3; size: many; D: .; J: TRBJ2-6; CDR3: CASRNPTVPRPGANVLTF; DNA: TGTGCCAGCAGAAACCCGACAGTTCCCCGGCCTGGGGCCAACGTCCTGACTTTC
V: TRBV7-9; size: few; D: .; J: TRBJ2-5; CDR3: CASSLPGLKETQYF; DNA: TGTGCCAGCAGCCTACCCGGACTGAAAGAGACCCAGTACTTC
V: TRBV20-1; size: many; D: TRBD2; J: TRBJ2-1; CDR3: CSARAETGTSGSEEQFF; DNA: TGCAGTGCTAGAGCCGAGACCGGGACTAGCGGGAGCGAGGAGCAGTTCTTC